These T cell receptor beta chains were read from a single sample in a study of blood T cell repertoires in COVID-19. The protocol was immunoSEQ multiplex PCR, while the TCRdb copy is restricted to in-frame clones and leaves out a portion. The profile shows some 270,000 clones, approximately 85% of them singletons. The sample consisted of PBMCs or T cells enriched from blood (not recorded which). The origin of the receptors is a woman aged 45-59 years with acute COVID-19. The CDR3 runs from the conserved cysteine through the conserved F or W. Each record gives: D gene, clone size, J gene, V gene, CDR3 protein, CDR3 DNA. D genes are given only for firm matches. The size entry is marked missing in some rows and otherwise reads once, few, many or a size class.

D: -; size: -; J: TRBJ1-2; V: TRBV6-5; CDR3: CASRPWGQGPGYTF; DNA: TGTGCCAGCAGGCCTTGGGGGCAGGGGCCCGGCTACACCTTC
D: -; size: -; J: TRBJ1-1; V: TRBV19; CDR3: CASSIVDMNTEAFF; DNA: TGTGCCAGTAGTATAGTGGACATGAACACTGAAGCTTTCTTT
D: TRBD1; size: -; J: TRBJ1-5; V: TRBV25-1; CDR3: CASSDHRGVGNQPQHF; DNA: TGTGCCAGCAGTGATCACAGGGGAGTTGGCAATCAGCCCCAGCATTTT
D: TRBD2; size: -; J: TRBJ2-7; V: TRBV2; CDR3: CASSVAGGWEQYF; DNA: TGTGCCAGCAGTGTGGCGGGAGGCTGGGAGCAGTACTTC
D: -; size: few; J: TRBJ2-7; V: TRBV7-4; CDR3: CASSAWRVGQYF; DNA: TGTGCCAGCAGCGCATGGAGAGTGGGGCAGTACTTC
D: -; size: once; J: TRBJ1-2; V: TRBV6-5; CDR3: CASSYGTGIVGYTF; DNA: TGTGCCAGCAGTTACGGAACAGGCATCGTCGGCTACACCTTC
D: -; size: -; J: TRBJ1-1; V: TRBV7-3; CDR3: CASSLTALNTEAFF; DNA: TGTGCCAGCAGCTTGACAGCGTTGAACACTGAAGCTTTCTTT
D: TRBD1; size: -; J: TRBJ2-5; V: TRBV7-2; CDR3: CASSFNGQGTQETQYF; DNA: TGTGCCAGCAGCTTTAACGGACAGGGTACCCAAGAGACCCAGTACTTC
D: -; size: -; J: TRBJ2-3; V: TRBV30; CDR3: CAWSPSRDTQYF; DNA: TGTGCCTGGAGTCCCTCCAGAGATACGCAGTATTTT
D: TRBD1; size: -; J: TRBJ1-4; V: TRBV27; CDR3: CASSSRGQAGEKLFF; DNA: TGTGCCAGCAGTTCACGTGGACAGGCGGGGGAAAAACTGTTTTTT
D: -; size: -; J: TRBJ1-5; V: TRBV7-2; CDR3: CASSLRGRDQPQHF; DNA: TGTGCCAGCAGTCTAAGGGGTAGGGATCAGCCCCAGCATTTT
D: -; size: -; J: TRBJ2-1; V: TRBV7-8; CDR3: CASSRESGSNSYNEQFF; DNA: TGTGCCAGCAGTCGGGAGAGCGGGTCTAACTCCTACAATGAGCAGTTCTTC
D: -; size: -; J: TRBJ1-3; V: TRBV7-9; CDR3: CASSLARSGAGNTIYF; DNA: TGTGCCAGCAGCTTAGCGCGGTCAGGGGCTGGAAACACCATATATTTT
D: TRBD2; size: -; J: TRBJ2-1; V: TRBV29-1; CDR3: CSVEGASGGAYNEQFF; DNA: TGCAGCGTTGAAGGGGCTAGCGGGGGGGCATACAATGAGCAGTTCTTC
D: TRBD1; size: -; J: TRBJ1-2; V: TRBV5-6; CDR3: CASSSGPGQGANYGYTF; DNA: TGTGCCAGCAGCTCCGGGCCGGGACAGGGGGCTAACTATGGCTACACCTTC
D: TRBD1; size: -; J: TRBJ1-1; V: TRBV6-5; CDR3: CASSSDRAAPVAFF; DNA: TGTGCCAGCAGCTCGGACAGGGCCGCACCTGTAGCTTTCTTT
D: -; size: -; J: TRBJ2-7; V: TRBV6-2/TRBV6-3; CDR3: CASSLSGSLREQYF; DNA: TGTGCCAGCAGTCTATCCGGGAGTCTAAGGGAGCAGTACTTC
D: -; size: -; J: TRBJ2-2; V: TRBV19; CDR3: CASSDRGAGELFF; DNA: TGTGCCAGTAGTGACAGAGGTGCCGGGGAGCTGTTTTTT
D: TRBD1; size: once; J: TRBJ1-4; V: TRBV7-8; CDR3: CASSTLQGGEKLFF; DNA: TGTGCCAGCAGCACCCTACAGGGGGGGGAAAAACTGTTTTTT
D: TRBD1; size: -; J: TRBJ1-1; V: TRBV3-1/TRBV3-2; CDR3: CASSQGTVNTEAFF; DNA: TGTGCCAGCAGCCAGGGGACAGTAAACACTGAAGCTTTCTTT
D: -; size: -; J: TRBJ1-4; V: TRBV29-1; CDR3: CSVEETSEKLFF; DNA: TGCAGCGTTGAGGAGACGAGTGAAAAACTGTTTTTT
D: -; size: -; J: TRBJ1-4; V: TRBV19; CDR3: CASNPNRNEKLFF; DNA: TGTGCCAGTAACCCTAACCGTAATGAAAAACTGTTTTTT
D: -; size: -; J: TRBJ2-7; V: TRBV29-1; CDR3: CSVSEHPYEQYF; DNA: TGCAGCGTTTCCGAACACCCCTACGAGCAGTACTTC
D: TRBD2; size: -; J: TRBJ2-2; V: TRBV3-1/TRBV3-2; CDR3: CASSPRTRGGGELFF; DNA: TGTGCCAGCAGCCCCCGGACGCGGGGGGGCGGGGAGCTGTTTTTT
D: -; size: -; J: TRBJ2-1; V: TRBV30; CDR3: CAWRGAYNEQFF; DNA: TGTGCCTGGAGGGGGGCTTACAATGAGCAGTTCTTC
D: -; size: -; J: TRBJ2-3; V: TRBV10-1; CDR3: CASSDPPGTDTQYF; DNA: TGCGCCAGCAGTGACCCCCCGGGAACAGATACGCAGTATTTT
D: TRBD2; size: few; J: TRBJ2-7; V: TRBV11-2; CDR3: CASSLSWSGGSSYEQYF; DNA: TGTGCCAGCAGCTTATCGTGGAGCGGGGGGTCCTCCTACGAGCAGTACTTC
D: TRBD1; size: many; J: TRBJ1-2; V: TRBV11-2; CDR3: CASSRQGDGYGYTF; DNA: TGTGCCAGCAGTCGACAGGGGGATGGCTATGGCTACACCTTC
D: TRBD2; size: -; J: TRBJ2-1; V: TRBV18; CDR3: CASSRTQRGANNEQFF; DNA: TGTGCCAGCTCGCGAACCCAGCGGGGGGCCAACAATGAGCAGTTCTTC
D: -; size: -; J: TRBJ2-1; V: TRBV10-3; CDR3: CAISESIGGRNEQFF; DNA: TGTGCCATCAGTGAGTCGATCGGGGGACGAAATGAGCAGTTCTTC
D: TRBD1; size: -; J: TRBJ1-2; V: TRBV6-5; CDR3: CASGDRGRINYGYTF; DNA: TGTGCCAGCGGGGACAGGGGGCGAATCAACTATGGCTACACCTTC
D: TRBD1; size: few; J: TRBJ2-7; V: TRBV10-3; CDR3: CAIRDPTGGYEQYF; DNA: TGTGCCATCAGAGATCCGACAGGGGGATACGAGCAGTACTTC
D: TRBD1; size: few; J: TRBJ1-2; V: TRBV6-5; CDR3: CASSYSRGQNYGYTF; DNA: TGTGCCAGCAGTTACTCACGGGGACAGAACTATGGCTACACCTTC
D: TRBD1; size: -; J: TRBJ1-5; V: TRBV2; CDR3: CASLGTGRRSNQPQHF; DNA: TGTGCCAGCCTCGGGACAGGGAGGAGAAGCAATCAGCCCCAGCATTTT
D: -; size: -; J: TRBJ2-1; V: TRBV6-5; CDR3: CASSPGFGAPNEQFF; DNA: TGTGCCAGCAGTCCGGGTTTCGGAGCCCCCAATGAGCAGTTCTTC